These 27 T cell receptor beta chains were sequenced from one sample in a study of T cell changes during pregnancy in multiple sclerosis. Only in-frame clones appear in the TCRdb table, and some are missing; sequencing was by immunoSEQ multiplex PCR. The sample lists about 44,000 clones, roughly nine tenths occurring once. The sequencing here drew on CD4+ T cells from peripheral blood mononuclear cells, taken after pregnancy. Source of these receptors: a female donor with multiple sclerosis, enrolled in a pregnancy study.

This clone was recorded once. The chain couples TRBV11-2 to TRBJ2-7, with TRBD1 matching 9 bases. J lost 6 bases, V lost 3 bases, and 6 bases had no gene match. The length of the CDR3 is 14 residues. CDR1 SGHAT and CDR2 FQNNGV come from the germline V gene. Written as DNA, the CDR3 is TGTGCCAGCAGCTTGGGGACAGGGATGAGCGAGCAGTACTTC. Its translation is CASSLGTGMSEQYF.

The V call is TRBV25-1, the J call TRBJ2-5; 7 bases are shared with TRBD2. V trimming: 5 bases; J trimming: 2 bases; junction bases outside the gene matches: 11. Germline V gives CDR1 MGHDK, CDR2 SYGVNS. This CDR3 is built from 16 residues. The DNA for the CDR3 is TGTGCCAGCAGTAGAGCCCGGGACTACAGTCAAGAGACCCAGTACTTC. It yields the protein CASSRARDYSQETQYF.

The chain couples TRBV6-1 to TRBJ1-3; D is perhaps TRBD1 (5 bases). The germline gives CDR1 MNHNS, CDR2 SASEGT. V lost 7 bases to trimming and J lost 0 bases, with 13 bases between them. The CDR3 is 15 amino acids. The CDR3 DNA follows: TGTGCCAGCAACCGAGGACAAATCTCTGGAAACACCATATATTTT. It specifies CASNRGQISGNTIYF.

In this sample, this clone turned up once. The V and J genes are TRBV6-1 and TRBJ2-7; 9 bases map to TRBD2. The germline gives CDR1 MNHNS, CDR2 SASEGT. V shed 3 bases, J shed 7 bases, and the junction held 7 bases outside the gene matches. CDR3 length: 14 amino acids. Written as DNA, the CDR3 is TGTGCCAGCAGTGAGGCGGGAGGGCCCTGGGAGCAGTACTTC. It translates to CASSEAGGPWEQYF.

The chain is built from TRBV11-2 and TRBJ2-1; the D is unclear. Germline V gene data show CDR1 as SGHAT and CDR2 as FQNNGV. The V end lost 5 bases, the J end lost 7 bases, and 21 bases lay between the germline ends. This CDR3 has 16 amino acids. The CDR3 DNA follows: TGTGCCAGCAGCCCGAGGTCGGCAGCCGCCAAGAATGAGCAGTTCTTC. It specifies CASSPRSAAAKNEQFF.

The chain recombines TRBV10-3 with TRBJ1-5; unclear D gene. This CDR3 is 12 amino acids long. Deletions cut 5 bases from V and 7 bases from J, with 9 bases between. Germline V gene data show CDR1 as ENHRY and CDR2 as SYGVKD. CDR3 bases: TGTGCCATCAGTTCCCCGGGGCAGCCCCAGCATTTT. Translated, it gives CAISSPGQPQHF.

J is TRBJ2-3 and V is TRBV19; a weak D match, TRBD2 (5 bases). Germline CDR1 and CDR2: LNHDA and SQIVND (reference sequence). V shed 7 bases and J shed 3 bases, with 11 bases lying between them. The CDR3 loop spans 13 amino acids. The CDR3 bases are TGTGCCAGTACAGATGAGGGAACAGATACGCAGTATTTT. Translated: CASTDEGTDTQYF.

The sample holds one count of this clone. The rearrangement uses TRBV29-1 and TRBJ2-5, with 8 bases that match TRBD2. The CDR3 loop spans 12 amino acids. Germline V gene sequence: CDR1 SQVTM, CDR2 ANQGSEA. V lost 8 bases and J lost 5; bases outside the gene matches: 7. For the CDR3, the DNA is TGCAGCCCGGGGGGGGTCCGGGAGACCCAGTACTTC. Translating gives CSPGGVRETQYF.

V usage is TRBV28 and J usage is TRBJ1-5; D unresolved. The V and J ends lost 5 bases and 5 bases respectively, with 13 bases between them. The germline CDR1 and CDR2 sequences are MDHEN and SYDVKM. This CDR3 is 14 amino acids long. CDR3 sequence reads: CASSPNIVDQPQHF. CDR3 sequence (DNA): TGTGCCAGCAGTCCGAACATTGTCGATCAGCCCCAGCATTTT.

This rearrangement joins TRBV2 to TRBJ2-7; D gene ambiguous. Trimming cost V 3 bases and J 2 bases, with 11 bases left between them. From germline, CDR1 is SNHLY and CDR2 FYNNEI. The CDR3 contains 14 residues. This CDR3 reads CASSDRAETYEQYF. The CDR3 DNA follows: TGTGCCAGCAGTGATCGTGCGGAAACCTACGAGCAGTACTTC.

The gene calls are TRBV7-9 and TRBJ1-1, with a weak D call TRBD1 (5 bases). The CDR3 is 13 amino acids. V lost 2 bases and J 3 bases, leaving 7 bases between the germline ends. CDR1 is SEHNR and CDR2 is FQNEAQ in the germline V gene (reference sequence). The CDR3 loop reads CASSLQGDTEAFF. CDR3 sequence (DNA): TGTGCCAGCAGCTTACAAGGGGACACTGAAGCTTTCTTT.

This chain links TRBV27 with TRBJ1-2; the match to TRBD1 covers 9 bases. The germline gives CDR1 MNHEY, CDR2 SMNVEV (reference sequence). The CDR3 is 16 residues long. V was pared by 5 bases and J by 7 bases, with 14 bases of the junction left unmatched. CDR3 residues: CASSPGTGKVWAGYTF. The DNA for the CDR3 is TGTGCCAGCAGTCCCGGGACAGGGAAAGTCTGGGCTGGCTACACCTTC.

V usage is TRBV13 and J usage is TRBJ2-7, with 8 bases matching TRBD1. Germline CDR1 reads PRHDT; CDR2 reads FYEKMQ (reference sequence). Losses at the gene ends were 2 bases for V and 5 bases for J; bases not matched to a gene: 5. There are 14 residues in the CDR3. The CDR3: CASSLTGGNHEQYF. DNA of the CDR3: TGTGCCAGCAGCTTAACAGGGGGAAACCACGAGCAGTACTTC.

The chain couples TRBV5-1 to TRBJ2-3; D possibly corresponds to TRBD2 (5 bases). The germline CDR1 and CDR2 sequences are SGHRS and YFSETQ. CDR3 length: 13 amino acids. With 4 bases removed from V and 4 bases from J, the gap between germline ends came to 10 bases. This chain's CDR3 is CASSMLASDTQYF. CDR3 bases: TGCGCCAGCAGCATGTTAGCGTCAGATACGCAGTATTTT. Supplemented by reference TRBV5-1 and TRBJ2-3, the full variable domain reads KAGVTQTPRYLIKTRGQQVTLSCSPISGHRSVSWYQQTPGQGLQFLFEYFSETQRNKGNFPGRFSGRQFSNSRSEMNVSTLELGDSALYLCASSMLASDTQYFGPGTRLTVL.

The chain couples TRBV2 to TRBJ2-1; tentative D call: TRBD2 (6 bases). Looked up from germline, CDR1 is SNHLY and CDR2 is FYNNEI. Trimming removed 2 bases from V and 4 bases from J, with 15 bases in between. CDR3 size: 16 residues. Here the CDR3 reads CASSERRVAVYNEQFF. DNA for the CDR3: TGTGCCAGCAGTGAAAGGAGGGTAGCGGTTTACAATGAGCAGTTCTTC.

V usage is TRBV4-1 and J usage is TRBJ2-3; weak D call: TRBD2 (5 bases). The length of the CDR3 is 18 residues. Germline V CDR1 and CDR2: MGHRA, YSYEKL. The V gene lost 0 bases and the J gene lost 2 bases, with 18 bases spanning the gap. The chain's CDR3 is CASSQEGSTSRVTDTQYF. The CDR3 DNA follows: TGCGCCAGCAGCCAAGAGGGGAGTACTAGTCGGGTCACAGATACGCAGTATTTT.

V and J are TRBV6-5 and TRBJ1-5, with 7 nucleotides matching TRBD1. The germline V gene has CDR1 MNHEY and CDR2 SVGAGI. The CDR3 consists of 13 residues. Trimming cost V 5 bases and J 7 bases; bases outside gene matches: 5. The CDR3 region is CASSLRGDQPQHF. CDR3 nucleotide sequence: TGTGCCAGCAGTCTCAGGGGGGACCAGCCCCAGCATTTT.

V gene TRBV5-5 combines with J gene TRBJ2-5; TRBD2 aligns across 15 bases. The V segment lost 2 bases and the J segment 7 bases; nucleotides outside the gene matches: 12. The germline V gene encodes CDR1 SGHKS and CDR2 YYEKEE (reference sequence). CDR3 length equals 18 residues. The CDR3 sequence is CASSFGGLAGGRVGTQYF. CDR3 in DNA: TGTGCCAGCAGCTTTGGGGGACTAGCGGGAGGAAGGGTCGGGACCCAGTACTTC. Combining the CDR3 with reference TRBV5-5 and TRBJ2-5 gives the whole variable domain DAGVTQSPTHLIKTRGQQVTLRCSPISGHKSVSWYQQVLGQGPQFIFQYYEKEERGRGNFPDRFSARQFPNYSSELNVNALLLGDSALYLCASSFGGLAGGRVGTQYFGPGTRLLVL.

This clone has only a few counts. The V gene is TRBV7-3, the J gene TRBJ2-1; 10 bases agree with TRBD1. After removal of 4 bases from V and 5 bases from J, the junction contained 5 bases not matched to a gene. The V gene's germline CDR1 is SGHTA and CDR2 FQGTGA. The CDR3 sequence is 15 residues long. CDR3 sequence (DNA): TGTGCCAGCAGCTCCTCCGGGACAGGGGACAATGAGCAGTTCTTC. As protein: CASSSSGTGDNEQFF.

This clone occurred once. V is TRBV30 and J is TRBJ2-3, with 8 bases fitting TRBD1. This CDR3 region has 18 residues. The V and J ends lost 5 bases and 2 bases, in that order; junction bases with no gene match: 18. The germline CDR1 and CDR2 sequences are GTSNPN and SVGIG (reference sequence). CDR3 protein: CAWDRGQRGIRLTDTQYF. For the CDR3, the DNA is TGTGCCTGGGACAGGGGTCAACGCGGGATAAGGCTCACAGATACGCAGTATTTT. The full variable domain, with the rest looked up from reference TRBV30 and TRBJ2-3, is SQTIHQWPATLVQPVGSPLSLECTVEGTSNPNLYWYRQAAGRGLQLLFYSVGIGQISSEVPQNLSASRPQDRQFILSSKKLLLSDSGFYLCAWDRGQRGIRLTDTQYFGPGTRLTVL.

The chain has TRBV5-1 and TRBJ2-3, with 8 nucleotides matching TRBD1. V dropped 2 bases and J dropped 6; count of bases not matched to a gene: 8. This CDR3 spans 15 amino acids. The germline gives CDR1 SGHRS, CDR2 YFSETQ. CDR3 sequence (DNA): TGCGCCAGCAGCTTCCAGGGGGCCGGAAGGGATACGCAGTATTTT. This codes for CASSFQGAGRDTQYF.

The V and J genes are TRBV18 and TRBJ1-1, with a weak D call TRBD1 (5 bases). The CDR3 contains 13 residues. Trimming shortened V by 1 base and J by 6 bases, and 9 bases separated the two germline ends. Germline values: CDR1 KGHSH, CDR2 LQKENI. CDR3 in DNA: TGTGCCAGCTCACCACGACAGACGGCTGAAGCTTTCTTT. This codes for CASSPRQTAEAFF. Variable domain in full (rest from reference TRBV18 and TRBJ1-1): NAGVMQNPRHLVRRRGQEARLRCSPMKGHSHVYWYRQLPEEGLKFMVYLQKENIIDESGMPKERFSAEFPKEGPSILRIQQVVRGDSAAYFCASSPRQTAEAFFGQGTRLTVV.

J is TRBJ2-3 and V is TRBV11-3; 12 bases line up with TRBD2. This CDR3 spans 16 amino acids. Germline V gene data show CDR1 as SGHNT and CDR2 as YENEEA. Trimming removed 4 bases from V and 8 bases from J; junction bases left unmatched: 10. The CDR3 region is CASSSTLAGGRGTQYF. The DNA for the CDR3 is TGTGCCAGCAGCTCCACACTAGCGGGAGGCCGGGGTACGCAGTATTTT.

The chain employs TRBV9 and TRBJ2-5; tentative D call: TRBD1 (5 bases). V dropped 4 bases and J dropped 1 base, with 11 bases sitting between them. This CDR3 is 14 amino acids long. Germline V CDR1 and CDR2: SGDLS, YYNGEE. CDR3 sequence reads: CASSQTGIQETQYF. The CDR3 nucleotides are TGTGCCAGCAGCCAAACAGGCATCCAAGAGACCCAGTACTTC.

The V gene is TRBV5-1, the J gene TRBJ2-2; TRBD2 matches 7 bases. Germline V gene sequence: CDR1 SGHRS, CDR2 YFSETQ. This CDR3 has 17 amino acids. J lost 4 bases, V lost 4 bases, and 13 bases had no gene match. The CDR3 nucleotides read TGCGCCAGCAGCGCAGGATGGACGGGAGGACTCACCGGGGAGCTGTTTTTT. Translation gives CASSAGWTGGLTGELFF.

V usage is TRBV30 and J usage is TRBJ1-2, with 7 bases lining up with TRBD1. Trimming cost V 4 bases and J 8 bases; bases outside gene matches: 10. CDR3 length: 13 amino acids. Germline CDR1 is GTSNPN and CDR2 is SVGIG (reference sequence). The CDR3 DNA reads TGTGCCTGGAAGTCTTGGGACAGTTACGGCTACACCTTC. It yields the protein CAWKSWDSYGYTF.

The chain is built from TRBV7-2 and TRBJ2-3; 9 nucleotides match TRBD2. The length of the CDR3 is 16 residues. Germline CDR1 reads SGHTA; CDR2 reads FQGNSA. The ends lost 1 base at V and 5 bases at J; junction bases unmatched: 7. The CDR3 DNA follows: TGTGCCAGCAGCTTAGTTGGGCTAGCGGGAAGAGATACGCAGTATTTT. Translation: CASSLVGLAGRDTQYF.